The 8 T cell receptor beta chains listed next were all sequenced from one sample in a study of blood T cell repertoires in COVID-19. Method: immunoSEQ multiplex PCR; TCRdb's copy keeps in-frame clones and lacks some. The sample gives some 490,000 clones, 75% to 90% of which show up once; more than 7.5% is in the top ten. Specimen: PBMCs or T cells enriched from blood (not recorded which). These receptors were collected from a woman aged 60-75 years who had recovered from COVID-19.

The chain recombines TRBV9 with TRBJ2-1; tentative D call: TRBD1 (5 bases). Germline CDR1 reads SGDLS; CDR2 reads YYNGEE. The V gene lost 0 bases and the J gene lost 4 bases, with 14 bases spanning the gap. CDR3 size: 16 residues. CDR3 DNA sequence: TGTGCCAGCAGCGTAGGGGGCCGCTGGGCTTACAATGAGCAGTTCTTC. It is translated as CASSVGGRWAYNEQFF.

This chain connects TRBV7-9 to TRBJ1-5; 8 nucleotides agree with TRBD1. The germline CDR1 and CDR2 sequences are SEHNR and FQNEAQ (reference sequence). The CDR3 totals 13 residues. The trim removed 8 bases at V and 2 bases at J, leaving 2 bases unmatched. The chain's CDR3 is CASDRGRNQPQHF. As DNA, the CDR3 is TGTGCCAGCGACAGGGGCCGCAATCAGCCCCAGCATTTT.

This clone occurred once. The chain couples TRBV7-2 to TRBJ2-1, with 14 bases that match TRBD2. The junction had 9 bases not matched to a gene; V was cut back by 5 bases and J by 6 bases. Germline V gene sequence: CDR1 SGHTA, CDR2 FQGNSA. This CDR3 spans 17 amino acids. CDR3 in amino acids: CASSPPGLAGGGNEQFF. The CDR3 DNA follows: TGTGCCAGCAGCCCACCTGGACTAGCGGGGGGAGGCAATGAGCAGTTCTTC.

V and J are TRBV9 and TRBJ1-6; perhaps TRBD1 as D (5 bases). The V end was cut by 6 bases, the J end by 7 bases, with 20 bases between. The V gene's germline CDR1 is SGDLS and CDR2 YYNGEE. The CDR3 sequence is 16 residues long. This chain's CDR3 is CASMEGRGSSNSPLHF. CDR3 bases: TGTGCCAGCATGGAGGGACGCGGATCATCGAATTCACCCCTCCACTTT.

The V call is TRBV11-2, the J call TRBJ1-2; D remains unclear. Per germline, CDR1 SGHAT and CDR2 FQNNGV. V was clipped by 5 bases and J by 4 bases, with 14 bases between them. CDR3 size: 14 residues. CDR3 nucleotide sequence: TGTGCCAGCAGCACCACCGACTGGCGCTATGGCTACACCTTC. Its protein is CASSTTDWRYGYTF.

The chain employs TRBV18 and TRBJ1-1, with D maybe TRBD1 (6 bases). The V and J ends lost 5 bases and 5 bases respectively, with 21 bases between them. CDR3 length equals 16 residues. Germline V gene lookup returns CDR1 KGHSH and CDR2 LQKENI. The CDR3 DNA is TGTGCCAGCTCATGGGCTGGGGGCGGTCTACGGACTGAAGCTTTCTTT. Amino acid sequence: CASSWAGGGLRTEAFF.

This chain links TRBV6-5 with TRBJ2-5, with TRBD1 matching 12 bases. The CDR3 runs to 14 residues. J was trimmed by 7 bases and V by 5 bases; bases with no gene match: 5. CDR1 and CDR2 from the germline V gene are MNHEY and SVGAGI. The CDR3: CASSTGTGGGTQYF. For the CDR3, the DNA is TGTGCCAGCAGTACCGGGACAGGGGGCGGGACCCAGTACTTC.

This chain joins TRBV18 and TRBJ2-5; 7 bases map to TRBD1. In germline, CDR1 is KGHSH, CDR2 LQKENI. This CDR3 contains 13 residues. The ends lost 6 bases at V and 5 bases at J; junction bases unmatched: 6. The CDR3 nucleotides are TGTGCCAGCTCTCACAGGGGAGCGGAGACCCAGTACTTC. The encoded protein is CASSHRGAETQYF.